This TCR beta chain is from a study of T cells in Graves' hyperthyroidism and ophthalmopathy. This CDR3 is built from 14 residues. Trimming took 5 bases from V and 1 from J; bases not matched to a gene: 3. Per germline, CDR1 SGHNT and CDR2 YENEEA. RNA transcripts provided the source from which TCR beta CDR3 regions were amplified. The primer set for the first-round RT-PCR of the TCR CDR3 was HTBI. TCRdb re-derived calls from the multiplex PCR reads in MiXCR, one entry per CDR3 protein. This repertoire shows hundreds of thousands of distinct CDR3 sequences, about 17% found once; its top ten account for less than 35%. This clonotype was picked up many times. The study based diagnoses on clinical symptoms, serum thyroxine and TRAb, thyroid ultrasound and orbital computed tomography.

The J gene is TRBJ2-3, the V gene TRBV11-3; 7 nucleotides align to TRBD1. This TCR derives from a woman aged 18 to 35 with Graves' ophthalmopathy. The source material was blood. This CDR3 is CASSPGGGTDTQYF. CDR3 DNA: TGTGCCAGCAGCCCAGGGGGAGGCACAGATACGCAGTATTTT.